This passage covers 28 T cell receptor beta chains from one sample sequenced in a study of T cell repertoires and HLA-DP antigens. TCRdb's table, derived via immunoSEQ multiplex PCR, lists solely in-frame clones and lacks some. The sample has some 120,000 clones, almost 95% seen once. For these receptors, no antigen is known. The sample comprised CD4+ T cells from PBMCs. The receptor source for this set is a woman aged 18-30 years in good health and CMV-seronegative.

The chain couples TRBV9 to TRBJ2-3; D not resolved. CDR3 length: 14 amino acids. Germline V gene lookup returns CDR1 SGDLS and CDR2 YYNGEE. V was cut by 2 bases and J by 0 bases, with 7 bases left in between. The CDR3 bases are TGTGCCAGCAGCGTCTTCTCTAGCACAGATACGCAGTATTTT. Translation gives CASSVFSSTDTQYF.

This chain connects TRBV5-1 to TRBJ2-1, with D possibly being TRBD1 (6 bases). V was clipped by 1 base and J by 0 bases, with 11 bases between them. The CDR3 is 16 amino acids. Germline CDR1 SGHRS, CDR2 YFSETQ. The CDR3 region has the DNA TGCGCCAGCAGCTTGAGGAGGACAGTCTCCTACAATGAGCAGTTCTTC. Amino acid sequence: CASSLRRTVSYNEQFF.

The genes are TRBV6-1 and TRBJ1-4; TRBD1 matches at 8 bases. V was clipped by 4 bases and J by 6 bases; unmatched bases: 7. CDR1 is MNHNS, CDR2 SASEGT, per germline. The CDR3 contains 15 residues. The CDR3 region is CASSVRGRFDEKLFF. The CDR3, as DNA: TGTGCCAGCAGTGTCAGGGGGCGATTCGATGAAAAACTGTTTTTT.

The chain recombines TRBV21-1 with TRBJ1-2; TRBD1, the table's D call, was not compared with the DNA. TRBV21-1 is a known pseudogene. CDR3 length: 19 amino acids. CDR3 residues: CAPSKTQARQAHRYYGYTF. CDR3 nucleotide sequence: TGTGCCCCCAGCAAGACCCAAGCTAGACAGGCCCACCGATACTATGGCTACACCTTC.

The rearrangement links TRBV28 to TRBJ2-7, with 8 bases that match TRBD2. V dropped 6 bases and J dropped 3; count of bases not matched to a gene: 7. The germline V gene has CDR1 MDHEN and CDR2 SYDVKM. This CDR3 comprises 14 residues. CDR3 amino acids: CASSRAGADYEQYV. The CDR3 coding sequence is TGTGCCAGCAGCCGAGCGGGGGCCGACTACGAGCAGTACGTC.

The chain has TRBV11-2 and TRBJ2-5, with D unresolved. The DNA matches TRBJ2-7 better at its end, which makes the J call doubtful. Germline CDR1 and CDR2: SGHAT and FQNNGV. This CDR3 contains 13 residues. The CDR3 spells CASSSRSRYEQYF. Written as DNA, the CDR3 is TGTGCCAGCAGCTCCAGATCCCGCTACGAGCAGTACTTC.

The chain employs TRBV28 and TRBJ2-7, with unresolved D. The ends were cut back, 5 bases at V and 4 bases at J, with 12 bases in the middle. This CDR3 is 13 amino acids long. CDR1 and CDR2 (germline): MDHEN, SYDVKM. The CDR3 nucleotides are TGTGCCAGCAGTAACAGCTTACGATACGAGCAGTACGTC. As protein: CASSNSLRYEQYV.

The chain joins TRBV28 to TRBJ2-3; D possibly matches TRBD1 or TRBD2 (5 bases each). The V gene's germline CDR1 is MDHEN and CDR2 SYDVKM. The CDR3 has 13 amino acids. The V end was cut by 6 bases, the J end by 4 bases, with 11 bases between. The CDR3 loop reads CASSEGRADTQYF. The CDR3 nucleotides read TGTGCCAGCAGCGAGGGGAGAGCAGATACGCAGTATTTT.

This sequence joins TRBV5-6 and TRBJ2-5, with 7 bases identical to TRBD1. The CDR3 length is 13 residues. Germline V lookup: CDR1 SGHDT, CDR2 YYEEEE. V was pared by 5 bases and J by 4 bases, with 5 bases of the junction left unmatched. The CDR3 DNA sequence: TGTGCCAGCAGAACAGGGGTCCCAGAGACCCAGTACTTC. Translated: CASRTGVPETQYF. The whole variable domain, remainder taken from reference TRBV5-6 and TRBJ2-5, is DAGVTQSPTHLIKTRGQQVTLRCSPKSGHDTVSWYQQALGQGPQFIFQYYEEEERQRGNFPDRFSGHQFPNYSSELNVNALLLGDSALYLCASRTGVPETQYFGPGTRLLVL.

The chain recombines TRBV10-3 with TRBJ2-1; D perhaps matches TRBD1 (6 bases). Trimming shortened V by 3 bases and J by 5 bases, and 14 bases separated the two germline ends. This CDR3 comprises 15 residues. Germline V gives CDR1 ENHRY, CDR2 SYGVKD. The CDR3 reads CAISETGSRDNEQFF. The DNA of the CDR3 is TGTGCCATCAGTGAAACAGGGTCTAGGGACAATGAGCAGTTCTTC.

The V and J genes are TRBV18 and TRBJ2-5, with D possibly matching TRBD2 (5 bases). The CDR3 is made up of 15 amino acids. V lost 3 bases and J lost 5, with 16 bases in between. The germline V gene encodes CDR1 KGHSH and CDR2 LQKENI. The CDR3 loop reads CASSPLDGVWETQYF. As DNA, the CDR3 is TGTGCCAGCTCACCTCTTGACGGGGTCTGGGAGACCCAGTACTTC.

The rearrangement uses TRBV2 and TRBJ2-7, with 11 bases that match TRBD2. CDR1 and CDR2 (germline): SNHLY, FYNNEI. The V gene end was trimmed by 7 bases and the J gene end by 4 bases; junction bases not matched to a gene: 6. The CDR3 length is 14 residues. The CDR3 region has the DNA TGTGCCAGCATCGTAGCGGGAGGGTTTTACGAGCAGTACTTC. This translates into CASIVAGGFYEQYF.

This clone was recorded only once. The chain joins TRBV27 to TRBJ2-7, with 9 positions matching TRBD2. The CDR3 loop spans 14 amino acids. The germline V gene encodes CDR1 MNHEY and CDR2 SMNVEV (reference sequence). The V and J ends lost 5 bases and 2 bases, in that order; junction bases with no gene match: 4. The CDR3 bases are TGTGCCAGCAGTAAGACTAGCGGCCCCTACGAGCAGTACTTC. As protein: CASSKTSGPYEQYF.

This sequence joins TRBV4-3 and TRBJ2-3; D tentatively reads TRBD1 or TRBD2 (5 bases each). Germline CDR1 and CDR2: LGHNA and YSLEER. Trimming stripped 0 bases from V and 1 base from J, with 20 bases between. The CDR3 extends over 19 amino acids. CDR3 nucleotides: TGCGCCAGCAGCCAAGATATCTGGGACGGCAACTCTCGCACAGATACGCAGTATTTT. Translated, it gives CASSQDIWDGNSRTDTQYF.

This chain links TRBV1 with TRBJ2-3; TRBD2, the table's D call, lacks a check against the DNA. TRBV1 is termed a pseudogene. This CDR3 has 17 amino acids. CDR3 in DNA: TGCACCAGCAGCCAAGATTCGGGGGAGGGCTATCAAGATACGCAGTATTTT. Encoded protein: CTSSQDSGEGYQDTQYF.

The V call is TRBV19, the J call TRBJ2-7; unclear D gene. V dropped 2 bases and J dropped 2 bases, with 7 bases sitting between them. Germline-derived CDR1 and CDR2 are LNHDA and SQIVND (reference sequence). This CDR3 region has 13 residues. The CDR3 nucleotides are TGTGCCAGTAGTATACGGCTGGCCTACGAGCAGTACTTC. It translates to CASSIRLAYEQYF.

With regard to this clone: Distinct nucleotide sequences in the sample also encode this CDR3. The chain is built from TRBV28 and TRBJ2-2, with D possibly TRBD1 on 5 matching bases. Trimming cost V 4 bases and J 4 bases, with 13 bases left between them. The CDR3 has 15 amino acids. Germline V gene lookup returns CDR1 MDHEN and CDR2 SYDVKM. The CDR3 sequence: CASSYDRVGTGELFF. The CDR3 DNA follows: TGTGCCAGCAGTTATGACAGAGTTGGCACCGGGGAGCTGTTTTTT.

This clone was counted once. The CDR3 is CASSFTITYNSPLHF. CDR3 sequence (DNA): TGTGCCAGCAGTTTTACCATAACCTATAATTCACCCCTCCACTTT. J is TRBJ1-6 and V is TRBV28; D is ambiguous. This CDR3 contains 15 residues. The V end lost 3 bases, the J end lost 2 bases, and 8 bases lay between the germline ends. Germline-derived CDR1 and CDR2 are MDHEN and SYDVKM. The full variable domain, its missing parts supplied by reference TRBV28 and TRBJ1-6, is DVKVTQSSRYLVKRTGEKVFLECVQDMDHENMFWYRQDPGLGLRLIYFSYDVKMKEKGDIPEGYSVSREKKERFSLILESASTNQTSMYLCASSFTITYNSPLHFGNGTRLTVT.

The V call is TRBV7-2, the J call TRBJ1-4; TRBD1 is a possible D gene (6 bases). The CDR3 runs 15 residues. Per germline, CDR1 SGHTA and CDR2 FQGNSA. Trimming shortened V by 5 bases and J by 4 bases, and 14 bases separated the two germline ends. CDR3 loop: CASSQRTGFNEKLFF. The CDR3, as DNA: TGTGCCAGCAGCCAAAGAACAGGGTTTAATGAAAAACTGTTTTTT. The full variable domain, in which reference TRBV7-2 and TRBJ1-4 provide the parts outside the CDR3, is GAGVSQSPSNKVTEKGKDVELRCDPISGHTALYWYRQSLGQGLEFLIYFQGNSAPDKSGLPSDRFSAERTGGSVSTLTIQRTQQEDSAVYLCASSQRTGFNEKLFFGSGTQLSVL.

CDR3 bases: TGCGTCACTAACAGGGATAGGATGAACACTGAAGCTTTCTTT. It specifies CVTNRDRMNTEAFF. The V and J genes are TRBV5-1 and TRBJ1-1; a weak D match, TRBD1 (6 bases). Germline V CDR1 and CDR2: SGHRS, YFSETQ. The CDR3 totals 14 residues.

This chain uses TRBV27 with TRBJ2-2; maybe TRBD2 (6 bases). Germline loops: CDR1 MNHEY, CDR2 SMNVEV (reference sequence). CDR3 length equals 14 residues. V was clipped by 7 bases and J by 5 bases, with 14 bases between them. The CDR3 here is CASTLFGRTGELFF. The CDR3 DNA reads TGTGCCAGCACCCTTTTCGGGAGAACCGGGGAGCTGTTTTTT.

The rearrangement joins TRBV5-1 to TRBJ1-2; D not certain. The V gene's germline CDR1 is SGHRS and CDR2 YFSETQ. This CDR3 region has 12 residues. V lost 2 bases to trimming and J lost 4 bases, with 6 bases between them. CDR3 amino acids: CASSLGSYGYTF. CDR3 coding DNA: TGCGCCAGCAGCTTAGGCAGCTATGGCTACACCTTC. Using reference TRBV5-1 and TRBJ1-2 for the parts outside the CDR3, the full variable domain is KAGVTQTPRYLIKTRGQQVTLSCSPISGHRSVSWYQQTPGQGLQFLFEYFSETQRNKGNFPGRFSGRQFSNSRSEMNVSTLELGDSALYLCASSLGSYGYTFGSGTRLTVV.

The count of this clone is one. The chain uses TRBV18 and TRBJ1-2, with 8 bases lining up with TRBD1. Trimming at V came to 6 bases and at J to 5 bases, leaving 11 bases not matched to a gene. Germline-derived CDR1 and CDR2 are KGHSH and LQKENI. The CDR3 is 15 amino acids. The CDR3 here is CASSGAQGDKYGYTF. The CDR3 coding sequence is TGTGCCAGCTCGGGGGCACAGGGGGATAAGTATGGCTACACCTTC.

V gene TRBV7-2 combines with J gene TRBJ2-2, with 9 bases matching TRBD1. In germline, CDR1 is SGHTA, CDR2 FQGNSA. This CDR3 is 16 amino acids long. The trim removed 5 bases at V and 0 bases at J, leaving 4 bases unmatched. CDR3 residues: CASSPTGGANTGELFF. CDR3 nucleotide sequence: TGTGCCAGCAGCCCGACAGGGGGGGCGAACACCGGGGAGCTGTTTTTT.

This clone appeared a single time. The gene calls are TRBV5-8 and TRBJ2-3; TRBD2 agrees at 11 bases. Losses at the gene ends were 1 base for V and 3 bases for J; bases not matched to a gene: 4. This CDR3 is 16 amino acids long. Germline V gene lookup returns CDR1 SGHTS and CDR2 YDEGEE. The CDR3 is CASSLTSGSLTDTQYF. The CDR3 bases are TGTGCCAGCAGCTTGACTAGCGGGAGCCTGACAGATACGCAGTATTTT.

V is TRBV6-1 and J is TRBJ2-7, with 7 bases fitting TRBD1. The V segment lost 1 base and the J segment 4 bases; nucleotides outside the gene matches: 4. The germline V gene has CDR1 MNHNS and CDR2 SASEGT. This CDR3 is built from 14 residues. CDR3 DNA: TGTGCCAGCAGTGAAGTTACAGGGGTTTACGAGCAGTACGTC. As protein: CASSEVTGVYEQYV.

The V gene is TRBV9, the J gene TRBJ2-3; 15 bases line up with TRBD2. J was trimmed by 2 bases and V by 3 bases; bases with no gene match: 7. The CDR3 extends over 18 amino acids. In germline, CDR1 is SGDLS, CDR2 YYNGEE. The CDR3 here is CASSAGTSGGTSTDTQYF. The DNA for the CDR3 is TGTGCCAGCAGCGCCGGGACTAGCGGGGGGACCTCCACAGATACGCAGTATTTT. Based on the CDR3 plus reference TRBV9 and TRBJ2-3, the full variable domain is DSGVTQTPKHLITATGQRVTLRCSPRSGDLSVYWYQQSLDQGLQFLIQYYNGEERAKGNILERFSAQQFPDLHSELNLSSLELGDSALYFCASSAGTSGGTSTDTQYFGPGTRLTVL.

The CDR3 is CASSLRVEGTAFF. DNA of the CDR3: TGTGCCAGCAGTTTAAGAGTTGAGGGGACCGCTTTCTTT. This chain joins TRBV27 and TRBJ1-1; D is possibly TRBD1 (5 bases). This CDR3 contains 13 residues. The V end lost 2 bases, the J end lost 11 bases, and 15 bases lay between the germline ends. Germline CDR1 MNHEY, CDR2 SMNVEV (reference sequence).